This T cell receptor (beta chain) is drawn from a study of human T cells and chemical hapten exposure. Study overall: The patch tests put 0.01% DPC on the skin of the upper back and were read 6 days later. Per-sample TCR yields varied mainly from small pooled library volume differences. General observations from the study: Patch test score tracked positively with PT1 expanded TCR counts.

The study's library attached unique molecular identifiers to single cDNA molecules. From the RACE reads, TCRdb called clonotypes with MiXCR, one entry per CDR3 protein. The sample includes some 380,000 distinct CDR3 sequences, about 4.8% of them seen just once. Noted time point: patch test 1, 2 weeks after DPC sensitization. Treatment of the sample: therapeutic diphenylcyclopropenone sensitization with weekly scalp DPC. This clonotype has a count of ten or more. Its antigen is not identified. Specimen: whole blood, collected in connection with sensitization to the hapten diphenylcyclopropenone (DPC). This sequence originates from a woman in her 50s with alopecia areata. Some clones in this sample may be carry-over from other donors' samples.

The CDR3 DNA follows: TGTGCCAGCAAACCGGGGGCGAACACTGAAGCTTTCTTT. This codes for CASKPGANTEAFF. The chain employs TRBV9 and TRBJ1-1; perhaps TRBD1 as D (6 bases). The CDR3 contains 13 residues. Germline V lookup: CDR1 SGDLS, CDR2 YYNGEE. V lost 6 bases, J lost 1 base, and 10 bases lay in between.